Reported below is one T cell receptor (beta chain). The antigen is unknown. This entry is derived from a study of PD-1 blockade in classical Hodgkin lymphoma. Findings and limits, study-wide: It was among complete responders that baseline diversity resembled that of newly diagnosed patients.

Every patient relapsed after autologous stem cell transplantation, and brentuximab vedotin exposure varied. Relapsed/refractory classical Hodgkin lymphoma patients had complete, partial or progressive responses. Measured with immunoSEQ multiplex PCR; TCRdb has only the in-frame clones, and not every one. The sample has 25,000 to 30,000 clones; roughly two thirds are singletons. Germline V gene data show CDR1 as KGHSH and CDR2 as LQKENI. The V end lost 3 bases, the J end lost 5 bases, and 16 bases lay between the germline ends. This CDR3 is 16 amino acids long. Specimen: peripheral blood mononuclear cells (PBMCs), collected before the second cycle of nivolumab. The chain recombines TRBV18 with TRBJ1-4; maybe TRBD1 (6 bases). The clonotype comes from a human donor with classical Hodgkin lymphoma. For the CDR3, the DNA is TGTGCCAGCTCACCCGGTCCAGGGGAGACGAATGAAAAACTGTTTTTT. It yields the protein CASSPGPGETNEKLFF.